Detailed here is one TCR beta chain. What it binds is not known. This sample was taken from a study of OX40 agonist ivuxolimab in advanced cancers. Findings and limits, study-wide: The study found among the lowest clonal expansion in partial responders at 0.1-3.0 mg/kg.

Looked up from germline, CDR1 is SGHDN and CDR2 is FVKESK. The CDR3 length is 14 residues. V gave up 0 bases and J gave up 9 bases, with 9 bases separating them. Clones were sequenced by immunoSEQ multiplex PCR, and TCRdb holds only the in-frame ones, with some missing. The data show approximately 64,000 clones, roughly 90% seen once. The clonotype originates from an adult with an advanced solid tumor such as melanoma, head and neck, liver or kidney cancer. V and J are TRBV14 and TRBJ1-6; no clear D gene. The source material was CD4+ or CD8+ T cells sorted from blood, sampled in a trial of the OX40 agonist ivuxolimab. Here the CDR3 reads CASSQDEFTSPLHF. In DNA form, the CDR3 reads TGTGCCAGCAGCCAAGACGAGTTTACTTCACCCCTCCACTTT.